This T cell receptor (beta chain) was recorded in a study of T cells after somatic rescue of genetic block. This CDR3 is 14 amino acids long. The germline gives CDR1 KGHSH, CDR2 LQKENI. The germline V and J ends were trimmed by 1 base and 4 bases, with 7 bases remaining between them. Method: immunoSEQ multiplex PCR; TCRdb's copy keeps in-frame clones and lacks some. The data contain about 88,000 clones, 70% to 90% of them singletons. This sequence originates from a woman aged 18 to 35. The chain has TRBV18 and TRBJ2-2; either TRBD1 or TRBD2 may fit D (5 bases each). Sample: peripheral blood mononuclear cells (PBMCs). CDR3 amino acids: CASSPQGTTGELFF. The CDR3 nucleotides are TGTGCCAGCTCACCACAGGGGACCACCGGGGAGCTGTTTTTT.